The 28 T cell receptor beta chains listed next were all sequenced from one sample in a study of cytomegalovirus exposure and HLA in healthy donors. A multiplex PCR was run with 60 Vbeta primers and 13 Jbeta primers. The protocol was immunoSEQ multiplex PCR, while the TCRdb copy is restricted to in-frame clones and leaves out a portion. The sample yields 150,000 to 200,000 clones, roughly four fifths seen once. The sequencing sample was made of PBMCs. The receptors here all came from a woman aged 40 to 49 in good health and CMV-seronegative.

The rearrangement joins TRBV7-2 to TRBJ2-5, with TRBD1 identical over 8 bases. Germline loops: CDR1 SGHTA, CDR2 FQGNSA. V lost 4 bases and J lost 3; bases outside the gene matches: 7. The CDR3 runs 15 residues. DNA for the CDR3: TGTGCCAGCAGCTCCCCCGGGACAGGCAAAGAGACCCAGTACTTC. It yields the protein CASSSPGTGKETQYF.

The V call is TRBV10-3, the J call TRBJ1-1; the match to TRBD1 covers 9 bases. Germline trimming cut 10 bases from V and 1 base from J; bases unmatched to any gene: 7. The CDR3 covers 14 residues. Germline V gene lookup returns CDR1 ENHRY and CDR2 SYGVKD. The CDR3 DNA reads as TGTGCCAGCCAGGGACAGGGCACGAACACTGAAGCTTTCTTT. Amino acid sequence: CASQGQGTNTEAFF.

The sample holds a few counts of this clone. This sequence joins TRBV4-1 and TRBJ1-5; D not certain. Trimming stripped 0 bases from V and 7 bases from J, with 13 bases between. CDR1 is MGHRA and CDR2 is YSYEKL in the germline V gene. This CDR3 comprises 15 residues. CDR3 nucleotide sequence: TGCGCCAGCAGCCAAGATCCAGATCGGGAACAGCCCCAGCATTTT. It yields the protein CASSQDPDREQPQHF.

This chain links TRBV15 with TRBJ2-5; 8 bases line up with TRBD1. CDR1 is LNHNV and CDR2 is YYDKDF in the germline V gene (reference sequence). This CDR3 contains 15 residues. V was clipped by 1 base and J by 5 bases; unmatched bases: 6. The CDR3 protein is CATSRVTGGGETQYF. CDR3 DNA sequence: TGTGCCACCAGCAGAGTCACAGGGGGAGGCGAGACCCAGTACTTC.

The genes are TRBV28 and TRBJ2-2, with D possibly matching TRBD1 (6 bases). Trimming stripped 4 bases from V and 6 bases from J, with 9 bases between. The CDR3 totals 13 residues. CDR1 and CDR2 (germline): MDHEN, SYDVKM. CDR3 sequence reads: CASSWTASGELFF. As DNA, the CDR3 is TGTGCCAGCAGTTGGACAGCGTCCGGGGAGCTGTTTTTT.

This rearrangement joins TRBV30 to TRBJ2-5; TRBD2 aligns across 7 bases. V shed 5 bases and J 5 bases; nucleotides not matched to a gene: 5. From germline, CDR1 is GTSNPN and CDR2 SVGIG (reference sequence). The CDR3 extends over 12 amino acids. CDR3 loop: CAWGGDRETQYF. In DNA form, the CDR3 reads TGTGCCTGGGGGGGGGATAGGGAGACCCAGTACTTC.

In the case of this clone: Other DNA sequences of this sample code for an identical CDR3. The chain employs TRBV28 and TRBJ1-2, with 7 bases aligning to TRBD1. This CDR3 comprises 13 residues. Germline V gene sequence: CDR1 MDHEN, CDR2 SYDVKM. With 4 bases clipped from V and 4 bases from J, the junction kept 3 bases outside the gene matches. CDR3 protein: CASSSQGRYGYTF. Written as DNA, the CDR3 is TGTGCCAGCAGTTCACAGGGGCGCTATGGCTACACCTTC.

This chain connects TRBV6-1 to TRBJ2-2; D gene unclear. The CDR3 consists of 16 residues. The V gene lost 3 bases and the J gene lost 1 base, with 12 bases spanning the gap. From germline, CDR1 is MNHNS and CDR2 SASEGT. This CDR3 is CASSDVSYRNTGELFF. The CDR3 DNA is TGTGCCAGCAGTGACGTAAGCTATCGGAACACCGGGGAGCTGTTTTTT.

The chain employs TRBV10-1 and TRBJ2-7; weak D call: TRBD1 (6 bases). The CDR3 spans 12 residues. Germline V gene sequence: CDR1 WNHNN, CDR2 SYGVQD (reference sequence). V was cut by 10 bases and J by 12 bases, with 22 bases left in between. CDR3 in DNA: TGCGCCAACCGACCTAACACAGGGTATTGGTACTTC. Residues: CANRPNTGYWYF.

The rearrangement uses TRBV7-9 and TRBJ1-1, with D possibly being TRBD1 (6 bases). The CDR3 contains 14 residues. Trimming cost V 1 base and J 2 bases, with 8 bases left between them. CDR1 and CDR2 (germline): SEHNR, FQNEAQ (reference sequence). The CDR3 DNA reads TGTGCCAGCAGCTTAGGGACAGACAACACTGAAGCTTTCTTT. It translates to CASSLGTDNTEAFF.

The V gene is TRBV6-1, the J gene TRBJ1-2; D is undetermined. With 4 bases removed from V and 3 bases from J, the gap between germline ends came to 9 bases. Germline values: CDR1 MNHNS, CDR2 SASEGT. CDR3 length equals 13 residues. CDR3 DNA sequence: TGTGCCAGCAGTGGAGTTTACGACTATGGCTACACCTTC. Encoded protein: CASSGVYDYGYTF.

The V gene is TRBV11-3, the J gene TRBJ1-2, with D perhaps TRBD1 (5 bases). Trimming took 5 bases from V and 5 from J, leaving 9 bases between them. The CDR3 has 12 residues. Per germline, CDR1 SGHNT and CDR2 YENEEA. CDR3 coding DNA: TGTGCCAGCAGCCGCCCAGGGTATGGCTACACCTTC. It codes for CASSRPGYGYTF. Full variable domain (rest looked up from reference TRBV11-3 and TRBJ1-2): EAGVVQSPRYKIIEKKQPVAFWCNPISGHNTLYWYLQNLGQGPELLIRYENEEAVDDSQLPKDRFSAERLKGVDSTLKIQPAELGDSAVYLCASSRPGYGYTFGSGTRLTVV.

A few counts support this clone. The genes are TRBV10-3 and TRBJ2-2, with TRBD1 matching 7 bases. Germline-derived CDR1 and CDR2 are ENHRY and SYGVKD. The CDR3 runs 18 residues. V lost 4 bases, J lost 4 bases, and 15 bases stayed unmatched. CDR3 protein: CAISARGPDRRVTGELFF. CDR3 bases: TGTGCCATCAGTGCTCGCGGGCCGGACAGGCGAGTCACCGGGGAGCTGTTTTTT.

V usage is TRBV28 and J usage is TRBJ2-5, with D possibly TRBD1 on 6 matching bases. Per the germline V gene, CDR1 is MDHEN and CDR2 is SYDVKM. V was cut by 8 bases and J by 5 bases, with 18 bases left in between. The CDR3 is 14 residues long. The CDR3 loop is CASDSGAGEETQYF. The CDR3 DNA sequence: TGTGCCAGCGACAGTGGGGCAGGGGAGGAGACCCAGTACTTC.

The J gene is TRBJ2-7, the V gene TRBV7-2, with 11 bases identical to TRBD2. The germline CDR1 and CDR2 sequences are SGHTA and FQGNSA. The CDR3 is 16 residues long. V lost 2 bases to trimming and J lost 6 bases; unmatched junction nucleotides: 9. The CDR3 loop reads CASSLFLLAGDPEQYF. CDR3 in DNA: TGTGCCAGCAGCTTATTTTTACTAGCGGGAGATCCCGAGCAGTACTTC.

This chain connects TRBV5-1 to TRBJ1-2; unclear D gene. The CDR3 runs to 14 residues. Germline values: CDR1 SGHRS, CDR2 YFSETQ. V lost 0 bases, J lost 5 bases, and 11 bases lay in between. DNA for the CDR3: TGCGCCAGCAGCTTGGCGCATGGGGAGTATGGCTACACCTTC. Its protein product is CASSLAHGEYGYTF.

J is TRBJ1-5 and V is TRBV30; D perhaps matches TRBD1 (6 bases). V shed 0 bases and J shed 7 bases, with 16 bases lying between them. The CDR3 consists of 15 residues. Germline lookup yields CDR1 GTSNPN and CDR2 SVGIG (reference sequence). Here the CDR3 reads CAWSVSNRENQPQHF. The CDR3 DNA reads TGTGCCTGGAGTGTATCCAACAGGGAAAACCAGCCCCAGCATTTT.

This clone appeared once. The rearrangement links TRBV5-6 to TRBJ1-2, with a weak D call TRBD1 (6 bases). Trimming pared 4 bases from V and 3 bases from J, leaving 13 bases between. This CDR3 spans 14 amino acids. Germline-derived CDR1 and CDR2 are SGHDT and YYEEEE. CDR3 DNA: TGTGCCAGCAGCGCGGGAGGGGGGGACTATGGCTACACCTTC. Amino acids: CASSAGGGDYGYTF.

This clone was counted once. The gene calls are TRBV2 and TRBJ2-7, with 10 bases identical to TRBD1. The ends lost 3 bases at V and 6 bases at J; junction bases unmatched: 8. This CDR3 spans 15 amino acids. CDR1 SNHLY and CDR2 FYNNEI come from the germline V gene. This chain's CDR3 is CASSEVRQGAAEQYF. CDR3 sequence (DNA): TGTGCCAGCAGTGAGGTGAGACAGGGGGCTGCCGAGCAGTACTTC.

The chain carries TRBV10-3 and TRBJ2-2, with 12 bases lining up with TRBD2. From germline, CDR1 is ENHRY and CDR2 SYGVKD. Trimming at V came to 6 bases and at J to 6 bases, leaving 8 bases not matched to a gene. The CDR3 runs to 16 residues. The CDR3 DNA is TGTGCCATCAGGGCGACTAGCGGGAGATCGGCCGGGGAGCTGTTTTTT. As protein: CAIRATSGRSAGELFF.

This clone was seen only a few times. The chain combines TRBV5-4 with TRBJ2-7; 9 bases map to TRBD1. The V gene's germline CDR1 is SGHNT and CDR2 YYREEE (reference sequence). The CDR3 spans 15 residues. With V trimmed by 3 bases and J by 2 bases, 6 bases remained unmatched. The CDR3 loop is CASSWGTGSPYEQYF. CDR3 bases: TGTGCCAGCAGCTGGGGGACAGGGAGTCCCTACGAGCAGTACTTC.

The J gene is TRBJ1-4, the V gene TRBV7-2; the D gene is possibly TRBD1 (6 bases). Germline CDR1 reads SGHTA; CDR2 reads FQGNSA. The CDR3 totals 19 residues. V lost 4 bases and J lost 0, with 21 bases in between. CDR3 amino acids: CASSYGRGRIGATNEKLFF. DNA of the CDR3: TGTGCCAGCAGCTACGGCAGGGGAAGAATTGGAGCAACTAATGAAAAACTGTTTTTT.

The genes are TRBV7-9 and TRBJ2-5; D is undetermined. This CDR3 contains 15 residues. The V end was cut by 1 base, the J end by 0 bases, with 9 bases between. Germline CDR1 reads SEHNR; CDR2 reads FQNEAQ (reference sequence). CDR3 in amino acids: CASSLVPEYQETQYF. The CDR3 region has the DNA TGTGCCAGCAGCTTAGTACCCGAGTACCAAGAGACCCAGTACTTC. Based on the CDR3 plus reference TRBV7-9 and TRBJ2-5, the full variable domain is DTGVSQNPRHKITKRGQNVTFRCDPISEHNRLYWYRQTLGQGPEFLTYFQNEAQLEKSRLLSDRFSAERPKGSFSTLEIQRTEQGDSAMYLCASSLVPEYQETQYFGPGTRLLVL.

V usage is TRBV30 and J usage is TRBJ2-3; the match to TRBD2 covers 14 bases. The CDR3 extends over 13 amino acids. The germline CDR1 and CDR2 sequences are GTSNPN and SVGIG (reference sequence). CDR3 residues: CAGGLAGADTQYF. In DNA, the CDR3 is TGTGCGGGGGGACTAGCGGGAGCAGATACGCAGTATTTT.

The sample holds a few counts of this clone. The chain employs TRBV18 and TRBJ2-7; 9 bases are a match to TRBD1. With 2 bases clipped from V and 3 bases from J, the junction kept 5 bases outside the gene matches. The germline CDR1 and CDR2 sequences are KGHSH and LQKENI. The CDR3 runs to 15 residues. The CDR3, as DNA: TGTGCCAGCTCACCAGTCGGGACAGGGATCTACGAGCAGTACTTC. Its translation is CASSPVGTGIYEQYF.

The chain recombines TRBV7-9 with TRBJ1-1; D ambiguous. The germline gives CDR1 SEHNR, CDR2 FQNEAQ (reference sequence). Trimming cost V 7 bases and J 3 bases, with 6 bases left between them. CDR3 length: 11 amino acids. CDR3 sequence: CASTLYTEAFF. CDR3 DNA: TGTGCCAGCACCCTATACACTGAAGCTTTCTTT.

The V and J genes are TRBV14 and TRBJ2-1; 9 bases fit TRBD1. The ends lost 4 bases at V and 8 bases at J; junction bases unmatched: 9. The CDR3 runs to 15 residues. In germline, CDR1 is SGHDN, CDR2 FVKESK. CDR3 protein: CASSPVGTGTYEQFF. The CDR3 DNA follows: TGTGCCAGCAGCCCTGTAGGGACAGGGACCTATGAGCAGTTCTTC.

The V and J genes are TRBV5-1 and TRBJ2-1; tentative D call: TRBD2 (7 bases). The CDR3 contains 15 residues. CDR1 SGHRS and CDR2 YFSETQ come from the germline V gene. V lost 0 bases and J lost 7, with 14 bases in between. The CDR3 spells CASSLGSGGGNEQFF. The CDR3 nucleotides are TGCGCCAGCAGCTTGGGTTCGGGGGGCGGGAATGAGCAGTTCTTC.